These T cell receptor beta chains were read from a single sample in a study of shared clonotypes between healthy human individuals. Data came from immunoSEQ multiplex PCR; TCRdb stores just in-frame clones and leaves some out. This table holds 560,000 or so clones, approximately 96% found once. The sequencing sample was made of naive CD8+ T cells sorted from blood. The receptors derive from a young woman in good health. Each CDR3 is given without its conserved first and last residue.

V gene	CDR3 length	CDR3 protein
TRBV28	11	ATQGYSNQPQH
TRBV19	16	ASSMTYTGGYSNQPQH
TRBV7-7	16	ASSLPLRSGEGLETQY
TRBV7-7	11	ASSLAPGLEQF
TRBV14	15	ASSQDLGLLTYNEQF
TRBV6-5	14	ASSSPTSGSTDTQY
TRBV4-2	15	ASLQGKAGSSYNEQF
TRBV2	11	ASSARVNYEQY
TRBV4-1	14	ASSQVGLAGKETQY
TRBV7-9	15	ASSPDGSGTSYNEQF
TRBV7-3	13	ASSFYGTSAGELF
TRBV7-9	11	ASSATGYTEAF
TRBV28	13	ASSLVAGAGYEQY
TRBV9	17	ASSVFPGDAVSSYNEQF
TRBV7-9	12	ASSPMGGNTEAF
TRBV7-6	11	ASSFRRSNEQF
TRBV4-1	13	ASSHTSGRAYEQF
TRBV11-1	15	ASSLTSGTDFNQPEH
TRBV11-2	8	ASLPGLSY
TRBV7-9	11	ASRHDSHYGYT
TRBV28	13	ASSETGSTNEKLF
TRBV14	13	ASSQDPAVDYEQY
TRBV4-2	13	ASSLDGESSYEQY
TRBV7-9	13	ASSPTGASTDTQY
TRBV9	13	ASTHNRDRDYGYT
TRBV30	12	AWKADSPGNTIY
TRBV7-2	14	ASSPTRLLAKNIQY
TRBV5-6	11	ASSPGAKETQY
TRBV28	15	ASSTHPGTGLHNEQF
TRBV6-6	12	ASRNGGGSTEAF
TRBV4-1	12	ASSHWGDTYEQY
TRBV7-9	10	ASSAESYEQY
TRBV11-2	10	ASSPPSDTQY
TRBV15	11	ATSRERGQPQH
TRBV6-1	12	ASREFDRVYEQY
TRBV6-1	13	AGGKTSGANYEQY
TRBV6-5	12	ASRPSQESYEQY
TRBV7-9	13	ASSSASGNLYEQY
TRBV5-1	13	ASSLAQGVNTEAF
TRBV11-2	11	ASSLGGLYEQF
TRBV19	12	ASSGDGESYGYT